This T cell receptor beta chain was identified during a study of CD8 T cells in Susac syndrome. This clonotype was counted a single time. RNA totalling 0.5 to 1 ug underwent reverse transcription with random hexamers. Each CDR3 protein is one row after TCRdb ran MiXCR on the immunoSEQ multiplex PCR reads. The data hold 130,000 or so distinct CDR3 sequences, with around 96% observed a single time. Germline V lookup: CDR1 SQVTM, CDR2 ANQGSEA. The CDR3 length is 11 residues. Trimming stripped 4 bases from V and 6 bases from J, with 9 bases between. V and J are TRBV29-1 and TRBJ1-2; tentatively, D is TRBD1 (5 bases). This TCR came from a human donor with multiple sclerosis. Sequenced sample: CD4+ T cells from PBMCs. Written as DNA, the CDR3 is TGCAGCGTTGTGGCAGGGAATGGCTACACCTTC. Translated, it gives CSVVAGNGYTF.